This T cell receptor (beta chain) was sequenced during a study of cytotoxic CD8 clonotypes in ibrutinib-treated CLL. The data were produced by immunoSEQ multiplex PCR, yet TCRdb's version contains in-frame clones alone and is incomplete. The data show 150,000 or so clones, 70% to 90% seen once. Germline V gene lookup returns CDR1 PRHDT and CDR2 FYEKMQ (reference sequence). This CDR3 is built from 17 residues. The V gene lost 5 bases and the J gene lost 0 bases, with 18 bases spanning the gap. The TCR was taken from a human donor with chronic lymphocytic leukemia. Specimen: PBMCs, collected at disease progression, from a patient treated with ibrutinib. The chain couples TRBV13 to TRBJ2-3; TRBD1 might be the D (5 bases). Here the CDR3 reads CASSPGLGRYSTDTQYF. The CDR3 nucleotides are TGTGCCAGCAGCCCAGGGCTCGGACGGTATAGCACAGATACGCAGTATTTT.